A single sample is the source of the 16 T cell receptor beta chains below, sequenced in a study of Ad26.COV2.S vaccination and SARS-CoV-2 variants. Treatment noted: about 20 received Ad26.COV2.S at low or high dose, single or two shots; about five received placebo; per-sample allocation not given. All samples were drawn on day 63, counting from the first vaccine or placebo injection. The protocol was immunoSEQ multiplex PCR, while the TCRdb copy is restricted to in-frame clones and leaves out a portion. This sample has under 500,000 clones; around 92% occur once, and the top ten carry over 1.5%. The source material was peripheral blood, sampled in a trial of Ad26.COV2.S vaccine versus placebo. These receptors came from a person between 18 and 65 years old who received the Ad26.COV2.S COVID-19 vaccine or a placebo.

The chain has TRBV9 and TRBJ1-1; possibly TRBD1 for D (5 bases). V lost 2 bases to trimming and J lost 5 bases, with 13 bases between them. Per germline, CDR1 SGDLS and CDR2 YYNGEE. The CDR3 consists of 14 residues. CDR3: CASSVQGRLTEAFF. Written as DNA, the CDR3 is TGTGCCAGCAGCGTTCAGGGACGTCTGACTGAAGCTTTCTTT. Supplemented by reference TRBV9 and TRBJ1-1, the full variable domain reads DSGVTQTPKHLITATGQRVTLRCSPRSGDLSVYWYQQSLDQGLQFLIQYYNGEERAKGNILERFSAQQFPDLHSELNLSSLELGDSALYFCASSVQGRLTEAFFGQGTRLTVV.

The CDR3 sequence is CAYDIFMNTEAFF. The CDR3 DNA is TGTGCCTACGATATCTTCATGAACACTGAAGCTTTCTTT. J is TRBJ1-1 and V is TRBV30; D not resolved. The CDR3 has 13 amino acids. V was clipped by 7 bases and J by 0 bases, with 12 bases between them. Germline-derived CDR1 and CDR2 are GTSNPN and SVGIG (reference sequence).

The CDR3 loop reads CASSLVRGETQYF. The DNA for the CDR3 is TGTGCCAGCAGCTTGGTACGAGGTGAGACCCAGTACTTC. The chain recombines TRBV5-6 with TRBJ2-5, with unresolved D. In germline, CDR1 is SGHDT, CDR2 YYEEEE. V was clipped by 0 bases and J by 5 bases, with 8 bases between them. The CDR3 contains 13 residues.

The genes are TRBV9 and TRBJ1-4; 9 bases agree with TRBD1. Germline V gene data show CDR1 as SGDLS and CDR2 as YYNGEE. Trimming at V came to 3 bases and at J to 3 bases, leaving 3 bases not matched to a gene. There are 15 residues in the CDR3. The CDR3 loop reads CASSEGQGPNEKLFF. The DNA of the CDR3 is TGTGCCAGCAGCGAGGGACAGGGACCTAATGAAAAACTGTTTTTT. Full variable domain (outside the CDR3, taken from reference TRBV9 and TRBJ1-4): DSGVTQTPKHLITATGQRVTLRCSPRSGDLSVYWYQQSLDQGLQFLIQYYNGEERAKGNILERFSAQQFPDLHSELNLSSLELGDSALYFCASSEGQGPNEKLFFGSGTQLSVL.

The chain uses TRBV12-3 or TRBV12-4 and TRBJ1-2; tentatively, D is TRBD1 (6 bases). The germline V and J ends were trimmed by 7 bases and 0 bases, with 9 bases remaining between them. CDR3 length: 13 amino acids. CDR3 DNA: TGTGCCAGCACGAAGGGGGCTAACTATGGCTACACCTTC. Translated, it gives CASTKGANYGYTF.

The V gene is TRBV5-1, the J gene TRBJ2-1; D possibly uses TRBD1 or TRBD2 (6 bases each). The V and J ends lost 0 bases and 7 bases respectively, with 17 bases between them. The CDR3 is 16 residues long. The germline gives CDR1 SGHRS, CDR2 YFSETQ. The CDR3 sequence: CASSLAPGATDNEQFF. The CDR3 DNA follows: TGCGCCAGCAGCTTGGCTCCGGGGGCGACGGATAATGAGCAGTTCTTC.

V gene TRBV3-1 (or the pseudogene TRBV3-2) combines with J gene TRBJ2-3, with D tentatively TRBD2 (5 bases). The ends were cut back, 0 bases at V and 1 base at J, with 14 bases in the middle. There are 17 residues in the CDR3. CDR1 and CDR2 from the germline V gene are LGHDT and YNNKEL (reference sequence). The CDR3 protein is CASSQEFDSVGTDTQYF. For the CDR3, the DNA is TGTGCCAGCAGCCAAGAGTTCGATAGCGTGGGCACAGATACGCAGTATTTT.

The chain links TRBV27 to TRBJ1-1; D call uncertain. Germline-derived CDR1 and CDR2 are MNHEY and SMNVEV (reference sequence). V lost 2 bases to trimming and J lost 4 bases, with 8 bases between them. This CDR3 is built from 13 residues. CDR3 DNA sequence: TGTGCCAGCAGTTTAACGGTCCGCACTGAAGCTTTCTTT. Its translation is CASSLTVRTEAFF.

The chain uses TRBV7-2 and TRBJ1-6; possibly TRBD1 for D (5 bases). Germline V lookup: CDR1 SGHTA, CDR2 FQGNSA. The germline V and J ends were trimmed by 1 base and 7 bases, with 17 bases remaining between them. The CDR3 runs to 17 residues. The CDR3 coding sequence is TGTGCCAGCAGCTTAGGAGGGACCGGCGCGTGGAATTCACCCCTCCACTTT. It specifies CASSLGGTGAWNSPLHF.

This clone was detected a few times. This rearrangement joins TRBV6-1 to TRBJ1-5, with 9 bases fitting TRBD1. This CDR3 comprises 16 residues. Germline loops: CDR1 MNHNS, CDR2 SASEGT. The V segment lost 2 bases and the J segment 10 bases; nucleotides outside the gene matches: 12. CDR3 region: CASSERLQGAEHPQHF. The CDR3 DNA reads TGTGCCAGCAGTGAACGCCTACAGGGGGCTGAACATCCCCAGCATTTT.

The V and J genes are TRBV7-6 and TRBJ1-1; D gene ambiguous. The germline gives CDR1 SGHVS, CDR2 FNYEAQ. Deletions cut 0 bases from V and 5 bases from J, with 13 bases between. The CDR3 length is 15 residues. CDR3 DNA: TGTGCCAGCAGCTTAGCAAGACTGGGAGGGACTGAAGCTTTCTTT. This gives the protein CASSLARLGGTEAFF.

The chain uses TRBV4-3 and TRBJ2-7; a weak D match, TRBD2 (5 bases). Looked up from germline, CDR1 is LGHNA and CDR2 is YSLEER. Deletions cut 2 bases from V and 3 bases from J, with 8 bases between. The CDR3 consists of 13 residues. The CDR3 DNA reads TGCGCCAGCAGCCAACTACGGGGCTACGAGCAGTACTTC. It specifies CASSQLRGYEQYF.

The chain couples TRBV7-9 to TRBJ2-1, with 10 bases matching TRBD1. This CDR3 is 19 amino acids long. The V and J ends lost 3 bases and 0 bases, in that order; junction bases with no gene match: 11. Germline-derived CDR1 and CDR2 are SEHNR and FQNEAQ (reference sequence). DNA for the CDR3: TGTGCCAGCAGCTTCTCCGGGACAGGGGTTCTCAGCTCCTACAATGAGCAGTTCTTC. Translating it yields CASSFSGTGVLSSYNEQFF.

The chain employs TRBV3-1 (or the pseudogene TRBV3-2) and TRBJ1-2; D is unclear. The CDR3 is 11 residues long. Germline loops: CDR1 LGHDT, CDR2 YNNKEL (reference sequence). Between the trimmed V and J ends, which lost 1 base and 8 bases, there was a span of 5 bases. CDR3 region: CASSQVGGYTF. CDR3 nucleotides: TGTGCCAGCAGCCAAGTCGGAGGCTACACCTTC.

This clone has just a few counts. At the DNA level, this CDR3 is encoded by other sequences in the same sample as well. The genes are TRBV11-2 and TRBJ2-7, with no clear D. The V gene lost 4 bases and the J gene lost 3 bases, with 7 bases spanning the gap. The CDR3 sequence is 12 residues long. Germline values: CDR1 SGHAT, CDR2 FQNNGV. CDR3 sequence: CASSSSGYEQYF. The DNA of the CDR3 is TGTGCCAGCAGCTCTAGTGGCTACGAGCAGTACTTC.

The chain has TRBV28 and TRBJ2-6; unclear D gene. The length of the CDR3 is 16 residues. Germline V lookup: CDR1 MDHEN, CDR2 SYDVKM. The germline V and J ends were trimmed by 5 bases and 0 bases, with 11 bases remaining between them. The CDR3 region has the DNA TGTGCCAGCAGTCAGCCAATGAGCTCTGGGGCCAACGTCCTGACTTTC. Translating gives CASSQPMSSGANVLTF.